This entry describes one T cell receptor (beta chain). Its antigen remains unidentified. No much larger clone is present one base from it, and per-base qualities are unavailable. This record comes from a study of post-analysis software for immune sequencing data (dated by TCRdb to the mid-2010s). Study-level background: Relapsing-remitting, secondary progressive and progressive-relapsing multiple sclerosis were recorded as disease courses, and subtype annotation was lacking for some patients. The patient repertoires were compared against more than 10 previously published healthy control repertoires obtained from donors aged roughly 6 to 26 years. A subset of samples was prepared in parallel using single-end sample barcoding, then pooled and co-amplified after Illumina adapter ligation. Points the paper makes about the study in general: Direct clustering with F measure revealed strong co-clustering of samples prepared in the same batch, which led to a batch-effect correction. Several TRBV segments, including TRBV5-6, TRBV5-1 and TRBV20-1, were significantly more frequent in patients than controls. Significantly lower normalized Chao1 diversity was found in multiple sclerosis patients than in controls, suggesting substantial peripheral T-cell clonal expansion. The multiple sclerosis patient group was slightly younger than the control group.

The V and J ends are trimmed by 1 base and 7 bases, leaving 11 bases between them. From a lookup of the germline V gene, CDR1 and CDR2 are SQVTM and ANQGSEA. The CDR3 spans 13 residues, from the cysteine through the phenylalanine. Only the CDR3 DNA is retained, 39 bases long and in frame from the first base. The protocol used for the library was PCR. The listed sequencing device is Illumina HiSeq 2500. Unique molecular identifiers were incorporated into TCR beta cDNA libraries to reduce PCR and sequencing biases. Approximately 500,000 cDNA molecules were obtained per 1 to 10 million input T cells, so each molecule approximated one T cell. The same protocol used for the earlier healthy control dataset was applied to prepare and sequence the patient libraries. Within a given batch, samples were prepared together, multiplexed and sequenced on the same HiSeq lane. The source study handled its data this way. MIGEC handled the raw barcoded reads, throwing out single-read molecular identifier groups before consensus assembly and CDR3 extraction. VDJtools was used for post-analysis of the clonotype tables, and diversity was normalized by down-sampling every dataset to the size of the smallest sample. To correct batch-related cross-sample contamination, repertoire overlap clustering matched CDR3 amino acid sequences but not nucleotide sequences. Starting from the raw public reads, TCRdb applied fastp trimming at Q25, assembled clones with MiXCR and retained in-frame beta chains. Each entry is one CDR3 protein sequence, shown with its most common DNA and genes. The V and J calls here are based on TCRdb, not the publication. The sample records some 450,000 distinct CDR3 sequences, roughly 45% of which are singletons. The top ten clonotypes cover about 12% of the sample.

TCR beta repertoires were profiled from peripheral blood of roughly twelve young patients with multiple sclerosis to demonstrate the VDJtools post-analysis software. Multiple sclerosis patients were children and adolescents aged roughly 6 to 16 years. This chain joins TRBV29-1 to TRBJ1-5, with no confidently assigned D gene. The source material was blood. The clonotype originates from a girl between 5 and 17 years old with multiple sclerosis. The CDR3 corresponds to CSVEGGLGQPQHF. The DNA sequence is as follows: TGCAGCGTTGAAGGAGGGTTAGGCCAGCCCCAGCATTTT.